Following are 9 T cell receptor beta chains from one sample sequenced in a study of blood T cell repertoires in COVID-19. Repertoires were generated with immunoSEQ multiplex PCR, while TCRdb's copy carries only in-frame clones and drops some. The sample lists 65,000 to 95,000 clones, 88% occurring once. The material sequenced was peripheral blood. The receptors derive from a man between 70 and 80 years old with acute or convalescent COVID-19.

The chain is built from TRBV2 and TRBJ2-1; TRBD2 matches 12 bases. The length of the CDR3 is 15 residues. Per the germline V gene, CDR1 is SNHLY and CDR2 is FYNNEI. The ends lost 7 bases at V and 7 bases at J; junction bases unmatched: 8. CDR3 region: CASNVLAGGGNEQFF. The CDR3 region has the DNA TGTGCCAGCAACGTACTAGCGGGGGGTGGTAATGAGCAGTTCTTC.

The chain employs TRBV13 and TRBJ2-2, with TRBD2 identical over 9 bases. The CDR3 length is 18 residues. The V gene end was trimmed by 1 base and the J gene end by 0 bases; junction bases not matched to a gene: 6. In germline, CDR1 is PRHDT, CDR2 FYEKMQ (reference sequence). CDR3 loop: CASSLVPKRGANTGELFF. CDR3 sequence (DNA): TGTGCCAGCAGCTTAGTCCCCAAGCGGGGGGCGAACACCGGGGAGCTGTTTTTT.

This clone was seen more than once but under ten times. The CDR3 nucleotides read TGTGCCAGCAGACGACAGGGGGGTTCCACTGAAGCTTTCTTT. Protein: CASRRQGGSTEAFF. The rearrangement uses TRBV27 and TRBJ1-1, with 9 nucleotides matching TRBD1. Germline V lookup: CDR1 MNHEY, CDR2 SMNVEV (reference sequence). This CDR3 has 14 amino acids. J gave up 4 bases and V 6 bases, and 6 bases lay outside the gene matches.

The gene calls are TRBV9 and TRBJ1-6; D might be TRBD1 (5 bases). From germline, CDR1 is SGDLS and CDR2 YYNGEE. Trimming removed 0 bases at V and 8 bases at J, with 12 bases between. CDR3 length: 15 amino acids. The CDR3 region is CASSVDGREYSPLHF. The CDR3 DNA reads as TGTGCCAGCAGCGTAGACGGCAGGGAATATTCACCCCTCCACTTT. The full variable domain, its missing parts supplied by reference TRBV9 and TRBJ1-6, is DSGVTQTPKHLITATGQRVTLRCSPRSGDLSVYWYQQSLDQGLQFLIQYYNGEERAKGNILERFSAQQFPDLHSELNLSSLELGDSALYFCASSVDGREYSPLHFGNGTRLTVT.

This clone has a single count. The CDR3 DNA reads TGTGCCAGCAGCCAAGATTCCCGACAGGGGCGACTAGCCAAAAACATTCAGTACTTC. As protein: CASSQDSRQGRLAKNIQYF. V gene TRBV3-1 (or the pseudogene TRBV3-2) combines with J gene TRBJ2-4; TRBD1 matches 8 bases. This CDR3 is 19 amino acids long. Germline CDR1 and CDR2: LGHDT and YNNKEL (reference sequence). The V and J ends lost 0 bases and 0 bases, in that order; junction bases with no gene match: 10.

The chain couples TRBV21-1 to TRBJ2-7; the DNA was not compared with TRBD2, the D call given in the table. TRBV21-1 is tagged as a pseudogene. This CDR3 region has 15 residues. CDR3 region: CASSKRWTSSYEQYF. CDR3 DNA sequence: TGTGCCAGCAGCAAAAGGTGGACTAGCTCCTACGAGCAGTACTTC.

The J gene is TRBJ1-5, the V gene TRBV27; D gene unclear. This CDR3 comprises 15 residues. CDR1 is MNHEY, CDR2 SMNVEV, per germline (reference sequence). The V gene lost 3 bases and the J gene lost 1 base, with 10 bases spanning the gap. The CDR3 coding sequence is TGTGCCAGCAGTTTTTACCCAGGAAGCAATCAGCCCCAGCATTTT. Encoded protein: CASSFYPGSNQPQHF.

J is TRBJ1-3 and V is TRBV7-2; 7 bases agree with TRBD1. CDR1 and CDR2 (germline): SGHTA, FQGNSA. This CDR3 region has 16 residues. V dropped 0 bases and J dropped 4; count of bases not matched to a gene: 6. CDR3 region: CASSLAGDRVGNTIYF. The CDR3 DNA is TGTGCCAGCAGCTTAGCAGGTGACAGGGTCGGAAACACCATATATTTT.

V gene TRBV28 combines with J gene TRBJ1-5; 9 bases fit TRBD1. V lost 6 bases to trimming and J lost 4 bases; unmatched junction nucleotides: 7. CDR1 and CDR2 from the germline V gene are MDHEN and SYDVKM. The CDR3 covers 15 residues. This CDR3 is CASSSGQGNNQPQHF. As DNA, the CDR3 is TGTGCCAGCAGCTCCGGACAGGGGAATAATCAGCCCCAGCATTTT.